Sequencing of this T cell receptor (beta chain) was carried out in a study of T-cell reconstitution after alpha-beta-depleted transplantation in children. General study points: The study reportedly traced alpha-beta T cells about two months after transplant to several hundred expanded graft clones.

The CDR3 contains 15 residues. Germline V CDR1 and CDR2: LNHNV, YYDKDF (reference sequence). Germline trimming cut 0 bases from V and 3 bases from J; bases unmatched to any gene: 3. In this sample, this clonotype turned up many times. What it binds is not known. Unique molecular identifiers tagged the TCRbeta library. TCRdb passed the PCR reads through MiXCR, listing each CDR3 protein once. The table lists approximately 500,000 distinct CDR3 sequences, roughly 10% of them singletons. The gene calls are TRBV15 and TRBJ2-7; 9 bases match TRBD2. This material consisted of PBMCs, taken before TCRalphabeta/CD19-depleted stem cell transplant. This clonotype was obtained from a child between 2 and 9 years old with inherited bone marrow failure, due to receive a stem cell transplant. CDR3 nucleotides: TGTGCCACCAGCAGAGAACTAGCGGGCGGCTACGAGCAGTACTTC. Its protein is CATSRELAGGYEQYF.